This T cell receptor beta chain was sequenced in a study of blood T cells in healthy people across ages. Study information: Per every two T cells, about one barcoded beta molecule was captured by template switching.

With 0 bases clipped from V and 2 bases from J, the junction kept 0 bases outside the gene matches. Germline V lookup: CDR1 SQVTM, CDR2 ANQGSEA. The CDR3 contains 14 residues. A second PCR of about 7 to 12 cycles used a sample-barcoded 5' primer and a J-beta primer mix. With 12 random nucleotides, a template-switch adaptor tagged each individual cDNA molecule. TCRdb redid the calling of the 5' RACE reads with MiXCR, one entry per CDR3 protein. The sample includes 750,000 to 950,000 distinct CDR3 sequences, about 26% of them seen just once. The study's findings and limits: There were more naive CD4+ cells and higher diversity in long-lived donors than in aged donors.

This clonotype was picked up a small number of times. Its cognate antigen is unknown. The sample was also linked to a second study, of T cells of mothers and their children. From that paper: Each child gave 2.9 million or so TCR beta CDR3 reads (each mother, over 9.5 million).

The chain has TRBV29-1 and TRBJ2-1; 8 bases align to TRBD1. What was sequenced was blood. This TCR came from a boy younger than 18 in good health. The CDR3 protein is CSVEETGAYNEQFF. The CDR3 bases are TGCAGCGTTGAAGAGACAGGGGCCTACAATGAGCAGTTCTTC.